The 9 T cell receptor beta chains listed next were all sequenced from one sample in a study of neurological immune-mediated disorders. TCRdb reprocessed the 5' RACE reads with MiXCR, giving one entry per CDR3 protein. The table has about 95,000 distinct CDR3 sequences, 3.5% seen once. The sample consisted of PBMCs. Receptors were obtained from a woman between 18 and 29 years old with multiple sclerosis.

This clonotype came up many times. V and J are TRBV10-3 and TRBJ2-3, with 9 bases matching TRBD2. Trimming took 11 bases from V and 4 from J; bases not matched to a gene: 13. The CDR3 runs 15 residues. Germline CDR1 ENHRY, CDR2 SYGVKD. CDR3 sequence reads: CAATGGAGGADTQYF. CDR3 nucleotide sequence: TGTGCCGCCACCGGGGGAGCGGGAGGAGCAGATACGCAGTATTTT.

This clonotype was seen many times. The chain carries TRBV20-1 and TRBJ2-7; 10 bases map to TRBD1. Germline trimming cut 1 base from V and 4 bases from J; bases unmatched to any gene: 13. Germline CDR1 DFQATT, CDR2 SNEGSKA (reference sequence). The CDR3 is 17 amino acids. The CDR3 spells CSARVPGQGLGAYEQYF. CDR3 nucleotides: TGCAGTGCTAGAGTCCCGGGACAGGGGCTGGGGGCTTACGAGCAGTACTTC.

This clonotype occurred many times. The chain recombines TRBV20-1 with TRBJ1-2; possible D gene TRBD1, 5 bases. The CDR3 length is 13 residues. V dropped 2 bases and J dropped 4 bases, with 11 bases sitting between them. CDR1 DFQATT and CDR2 SNEGSKA come from the germline V gene (reference sequence). The chain's CDR3 is CSARSGTGYGYTF. For the CDR3, the DNA is TGCAGTGCTAGATCCGGGACGGGCTATGGCTACACCTTC.

This clonotype was counted only a few times. This chain uses TRBV7-8 with TRBJ2-3; D may be TRBD1 (6 bases). Germline lookup yields CDR1 SGHVS and CDR2 FQNEAQ. This CDR3 spans 15 amino acids. V was cut by 3 bases and J by 0 bases, with 10 bases left in between. The CDR3 coding sequence is TGTGCCAGCAGCTTCGGGACACAGAGCACAGATACGCAGTATTTT. Its protein product is CASSFGTQSTDTQYF.

This clonotype was recorded many times. This chain links TRBV5-1 with TRBJ2-5; possible D gene TRBD1, 5 bases. Germline values: CDR1 SGHRS, CDR2 YFSETQ. Trimming took off 0 bases at V and 5 bases at J, with 11 bases between the two ends. This CDR3 spans 14 amino acids. The CDR3 sequence is CASSLGRAGETQYF. The CDR3 coding sequence is TGCGCCAGCAGCTTGGGCAGGGCTGGGGAGACCCAGTACTTC.

This clonotype was counted ten times or more. This chain links TRBV7-2 with TRBJ2-7; D is undetermined. CDR1 is SGHTA, CDR2 FQGNSA, per germline. This CDR3 has 13 residues. V dropped 6 bases and J dropped 3 bases, with 12 bases sitting between them. The CDR3 loop reads CASRPDGFYEQYF. CDR3 nucleotide sequence: TGTGCCAGCAGACCCGACGGGTTCTACGAGCAGTACTTC.

This clonotype was picked up many times. The chain employs TRBV5-1 and TRBJ2-3; TRBD2 aligns across 7 bases. The CDR3 sequence is 15 residues long. Germline CDR1 reads SGHRS; CDR2 reads YFSETQ. The V segment lost 3 bases and the J segment 6 bases; nucleotides outside the gene matches: 10. Here the CDR3 DNA reads TGCGCCAGCAGCTGGAGGGCGGGGGAAGCGGATACGCAGTATTTT. Its protein product is CASSWRAGEADTQYF.

At least ten counts were recorded for this clonotype. The rearrangement joins TRBV10-2 to TRBJ1-3; D is uncertain. The CDR3 is 14 amino acids. V lost 5 bases and J 0 bases, leaving 8 bases between the germline ends. The germline V gene has CDR1 WSHSY and CDR2 SAAADI. The CDR3 DNA reads as TGCGCCAGCAGTTCCGGGAGCTCTGGAAACACCATATATTTT. Translated: CASSSGSSGNTIYF.

This clonotype was seen repeatedly, ten times or more. V usage is TRBV5-1 and J usage is TRBJ2-3; D gene uncertain. Germline V gives CDR1 SGHRS, CDR2 YFSETQ. Trimming took 4 bases from V and 1 from J, leaving 16 bases between them. The CDR3 has 16 amino acids. The CDR3 here is CASSPPTSVGTDTQYF. The DNA for the CDR3 is TGCGCCAGCAGCCCCCCGACGAGCGTCGGCACAGATACGCAGTATTTT.